These 24 T cell receptor beta chains share one sample of origin, sequenced in a study of T-cell memory formation after mild COVID-19. TCRdb re-called the 5' RACE reads with MiXCR, one entry per CDR3 protein. The sample lists around 420,000 distinct CDR3 sequences, 20% to 25% occurring once. Sequencing was done on a sample of PBMCs or a T cell subset sorted from them (not recorded which). Source of these receptors: an adult woman who had mild COVID-19 (a few samples of this study predate the infection). Cell type and time point are not known.

This clonotype has at least ten counts. The V gene is TRBV14, the J gene TRBJ2-2; maybe TRBD1 (6 bases). The V gene's germline CDR1 is SGHDN and CDR2 FVKESK. The ends were cut back, 0 bases at V and 1 base at J, with 9 bases in the middle. The CDR3 covers 16 residues. In DNA form, the CDR3 reads TGTGCCAGCAGCCAAGACAGGGGCTGGAACACCGGGGAGCTGTTTTTT. This translates into CASSQDRGWNTGELFF.

The chain joins TRBV3-1 to TRBJ2-2; D unclear. The CDR3 covers 11 residues. The V end lost 7 bases, the J end lost 7 bases, and 7 bases lay between the germline ends. Germline CDR1 LGHDT, CDR2 YNNKEL (reference sequence). The CDR3 nucleotides read TGTGCCAGCACCACGGGCGGGGAGCTGTTTTTT. Its protein product is CASTTGGELFF.

The chain carries TRBV7-2 and TRBJ1-1; tentatively, D is TRBD1 (5 bases). CDR1 and CDR2 from the germline V gene are SGHTA and FQGNSA. The CDR3 totals 14 residues. The V end was cut by 2 bases, the J end by 0 bases, with 7 bases between. CDR3 region: CASSLWGMNTEAFF. CDR3 coding DNA: TGTGCCAGCAGCTTATGGGGCATGAACACTGAAGCTTTCTTT.

The sample holds a few counts of this clonotype. The rearrangement links TRBV18 to TRBJ2-1; D tentatively fits TRBD1 or TRBD2 (5 bases each). Germline CDR1 is KGHSH and CDR2 is LQKENI. This CDR3 is 17 amino acids long. Trimming left V 2 bases short and J 0 bases short, with 14 bases between. CDR3 DNA: TGTGCCAGCTCACCATTAGGGACGGAAAGCTCCTACAATGAGCAGTTCTTC. As protein: CASSPLGTESSYNEQFF.

In this sample, this clonotype turned up a few times. The gene calls are TRBV29-1 and TRBJ2-3, with a possible D match to TRBD1 (7 bases). The V and J ends lost 0 bases and 6 bases respectively, with 13 bases between them. The CDR3 consists of 14 residues. Germline V CDR1 and CDR2: SQVTM, ANQGSEA. DNA of the CDR3: TGCAGCGTTGAAGACAGGGGGGTCGGGGATACGCAGTATTTT. It is translated as CSVEDRGVGDTQYF.

The chain combines TRBV7-9 with TRBJ2-3; the D gene is possibly TRBD1 (6 bases). The ends were cut back, 5 bases at V and 1 base at J, with 16 bases in the middle. CDR1 SEHNR and CDR2 FQNEAQ come from the germline V gene (reference sequence). The CDR3 consists of 16 residues. The CDR3 protein is CASSLASTGRTDTQYF. The CDR3 bases are TGTGCCAGCAGCCTCGCCTCGACAGGCCGCACAGATACGCAGTATTTT.

This clonotype was detected only a few times. The chain is built from TRBV2 and TRBJ1-3; D uncertain. V lost 7 bases, J lost 4 bases, and 8 bases lay in between. Germline V gives CDR1 SNHLY, CDR2 FYNNEI. This CDR3 has 12 amino acids. The CDR3 reads CASTDPGNTIYF. CDR3 bases: TGTGCCAGCACCGATCCAGGAAACACCATATATTTT. The complete variable domain, with remaining parts taken from reference TRBV2 and TRBJ1-3, reads EPEVTQTPSHQVTQMGQEVILRCVPISNHLYFYWYRQILGQKVEFLVSFYNNEISEKSEIFDDQFSVERPDGSNFTLKIRSTKLEDSAMYFCASTDPGNTIYFGEGSWLTVV.

Only a few counts were recorded for this clonotype. The chain employs TRBV6-2 or TRBV6-3 and TRBJ2-3; TRBD2 agrees at 7 bases. The CDR3 is made up of 14 amino acids. With 6 bases clipped from V and 0 bases from J, the junction kept 3 bases outside the gene matches. CDR1 and CDR2 (germline): MNHEY, SVGEGT. CDR3 DNA sequence: TGTGCCAGCAGACTAGCGACTAGCACAGATACGCAGTATTTT. This encodes CASRLATSTDTQYF.

The chain combines TRBV15 with TRBJ2-5; 7 nucleotides agree with TRBD1. Per the germline V gene, CDR1 is LNHNV and CDR2 is YYDKDF (reference sequence). There are 14 residues in the CDR3. The V gene end was trimmed by 2 bases and the J gene end by 7 bases; junction bases not matched to a gene: 7. CDR3 sequence reads: CATSRTGASVTQYF. In DNA, the CDR3 is TGTGCCACCAGCAGAACAGGGGCCAGCGTGACCCAGTACTTC.

The CDR3 loop reads CASSGGRPDTQYF. CDR3 bases: TGTGCCAGCAGTGGCGGGAGACCTGATACGCAGTATTTT. The chain carries TRBV9 and TRBJ2-3; TRBD2 matches 7 bases. The CDR3 is 13 amino acids. V lost 5 bases and J lost 6; bases outside the gene matches: 6. Per germline, CDR1 SGDLS and CDR2 YYNGEE.

The V gene is TRBV4-1, the J gene TRBJ2-7; TRBD2 agrees at 8 bases. Losses at the gene ends were 1 base for V and 0 bases for J; bases not matched to a gene: 5. The CDR3 totals 16 residues. Germline V CDR1 and CDR2: MGHRA, YSYEKL. The CDR3 DNA reads TGCGCCAGCAGCCAAGTACGAGCGGGGGTCTCCTACGAGCAGTACTTC. Translating gives CASSQVRAGVSYEQYF.

In this sample, this clonotype turned up a few times. This rearrangement joins TRBV29-1 to TRBJ2-5; 10 bases match TRBD2. CDR1 SQVTM and CDR2 ANQGSEA come from the germline V gene. The CDR3 is 14 amino acids. J was trimmed by 4 bases and V by 3 bases; bases with no gene match: 5. As DNA, the CDR3 is TGCAGCGTTGATACTAGCGGGATGGGAGAGACCCAGTACTTC. Its protein product is CSVDTSGMGETQYF.

This clonotype was seen more than once but under ten times. The chain recombines TRBV11-3 with TRBJ2-7; D unclear. V was shortened by 0 bases and J by 4 bases, with 10 bases between the two germline ends. The germline V gene encodes CDR1 SGHNT and CDR2 YENEEA. This CDR3 contains 14 residues. The CDR3 protein is CASSLDPRQYEQYF. The CDR3 DNA follows: TGTGCCAGCAGCTTAGACCCCCGCCAATACGAGCAGTACTTC.

CDR3 in amino acids: CASSSPPGSGYTF. DNA of the CDR3: TGTGCCAGCAGTTCTCCCCCGGGGAGCGGCTACACCTTC. The genes are TRBV27 and TRBJ1-2; D not certain. V was cut by 4 bases and J by 8 bases, with 14 bases left in between. The CDR3 runs to 13 residues. CDR1 and CDR2 (germline): MNHEY, SMNVEV (reference sequence).

This CDR3 is CASAPAGQETQYF. CDR3 coding DNA: TGTGCCAGCGCCCCAGCGGGGCAAGAGACCCAGTACTTC. This chain links TRBV6-1 with TRBJ2-5; 7 bases align to TRBD2. Germline V gives CDR1 MNHNS, CDR2 SASEGT. The CDR3 extends over 13 amino acids. After removal of 8 bases from V and 2 bases from J, the junction contained 5 bases not matched to a gene.

This clonotype was seen only a few times. This sequence joins TRBV4-3 and TRBJ1-5; D not resolved. The CDR3 totals 13 residues. CDR1 and CDR2 from the germline V gene are LGHNA and YSLEER. Trimming took 0 bases from V and 5 from J, leaving 5 bases between them. The CDR3 loop reads CASSQDKDQPQHF. The CDR3 region has the DNA TGCGCCAGCAGCCAAGATAAGGATCAGCCCCAGCATTTT.

The chain joins TRBV4-3 to TRBJ2-3; TRBD1 might be the D (5 bases). This CDR3 is 15 amino acids long. Germline values: CDR1 LGHNA, CDR2 YSLEER. Trimming took off 4 bases at V and 6 bases at J, with 17 bases between the two ends. The DNA of the CDR3 is TGCGCCAGCAGCCGACGACAGAGCATCGGGGATACGCAGTATTTT. It specifies CASSRRQSIGDTQYF.

The chain couples TRBV11-3 to TRBJ1-2; 7 positions match TRBD1. CDR3 length: 14 amino acids. CDR1 is SGHNT, CDR2 YENEEA, per germline. The trim removed 6 bases at V and 4 bases at J, leaving 8 bases unmatched. The CDR3 region is CASSPKGAGYGYTF. DNA for the CDR3: TGTGCCAGCAGTCCTAAGGGGGCTGGCTATGGCTACACCTTC.

In nucleotides, the CDR3 is TGTGCCAGCAAGTCAGGGGATGAAGAGACCCAGTACTTC. This sequence encodes CASKSGDEETQYF. V usage is TRBV21-1 and J usage is TRBJ2-5; TRBD1 is the table's D call, not checked against the DNA. TRBV21-1 is a recognized pseudogene. This CDR3 comprises 13 residues.

Notes on this clonotype: One end of the junction varies from germline; a read error may be responsible. The V and J genes are TRBV5-1 and TRBJ2-5; 8 bases match TRBD1. The CDR3 is 15 residues long. Per germline, CDR1 SGHRS and CDR2 YFSETQ. CDR3 coding DNA: TGCGACAGCAGCTCGGACAGGGTAGGGCAAGAGACCCAGTACTTC. Amino acid sequence: CDSSSDRVGQETQYF.

This clonotype was picked up many times. The chain couples TRBV4-2 to TRBJ2-5; D unresolved. The V gene's germline CDR1 is LGHNA and CDR2 YNFKEQ. This CDR3 is 13 amino acids long. Trimming cost V 8 bases and J 4 bases, with 14 bases left between them. The chain's CDR3 is CASAPEHLETQYF. The CDR3 DNA is TGTGCCAGCGCCCCGGAGCATCTAGAGACCCAGTACTTC.

This clonotype appeared many times. V usage is TRBV25-1 and J usage is TRBJ2-1, with 7 positions matching TRBD1. J lost 0 bases, V lost 8 bases, and 4 bases had no gene match. Germline V gene sequence: CDR1 MGHDK, CDR2 SYGVNS. This CDR3 is built from 14 residues. CDR3 sequence (DNA): TGTGCCAGCGTAGGGACAGCCTCCTACAATGAGCAGTTCTTC. Residues: CASVGTASYNEQFF. Looking up the rest from reference TRBV25-1 and TRBJ2-1 gives the full variable domain: EADIYQTPRYLVIGTGKKITLECSQTMGHDKMYWYQQDPGMELHLIHYSYGVNSTEKGDLSSESTVSRIRTEHFPLTLESARPSHTSQYLCASVGTASYNEQFFGPGTRLTVL.

The V gene is TRBV12-5, the J gene TRBJ2-3; 15 bases fit TRBD2. The CDR3 has 18 amino acids. The trim removed 3 bases at V and 1 base at J, leaving 5 bases unmatched. Per germline, CDR1 LGHNT and CDR2 FRNRAP. CDR3 bases: TGTGCTAGTGGTTTTGGACTAGCGGGAGGGCCGGGCACAGATACGCAGTATTTT. Protein sequence: CASGFGLAGGPGTDTQYF.

The chain links TRBV6-2 or TRBV6-3 to TRBJ2-7; D not resolved. The CDR3 covers 12 residues. Trimming shortened V by 7 bases and J by 9 bases, and 16 bases separated the two germline ends. CDR1 and CDR2 from the germline V gene are MNHEY and SVGEGT. The CDR3 spells CASIGPADGQYF. The CDR3 region has the DNA TGTGCCAGCATCGGGCCTGCGGATGGGCAGTACTTC.